This T cell receptor beta chain appears in the sequencing data of a study of blood T cells in healthy people across ages. J gave up 7 bases and V 10 bases, and 12 bases lay outside the gene matches. Looked up from germline, CDR1 is ENHRY and CDR2 is SYGVKD. The CDR3 spans 14 residues. A second PCR, run for roughly 7 to 12 cycles, used a sample-barcoded 5' primer plus a J-beta primer mix. TCRdb itself ran the 5' RACE reads through MiXCR, one entry per CDR3 protein. There are roughly 720,000 distinct CDR3 sequences in the sample; about 48% occur only once, and roughly 40% lies in the top ten. The receptor comes from a man of 80 years or more in good health. Material for sequencing was blood. The chain recombines TRBV10-3 with TRBJ2-1; 8 positions agree with TRBD1. The DNA of the CDR3 is TGTGCCACCCGTCAGGACAGGGTGGGGAATGAGCAGTTCTTC. Encoded protein: CATRQDRVGNEQFF.